A single T cell receptor beta chain is shown here with its context. The same CDR3 arises from other DNA sequences in this sample as well. Germline CDR1 and CDR2: LNHDA and SQIVND (reference sequence). CDR3 length: 15 amino acids. V lost 7 bases, J lost 6 bases, and 12 bases stayed unmatched. This record belongs to a study of blood T cell repertoires in COVID-19. Study-wide context: Samples taken during acute and convalescent COVID-19 were collected in the United States, Italy and Spain. The cDNA or gDNA used as material had been derived from T cells, B-cell-depleted T cells, or PBMCs.

Authors' data handling: Amplifying reference gene primers gave estimates of nucleated cell counts. Data came from immunoSEQ multiplex PCR; TCRdb stores just in-frame clones and leaves some out. That table supplies the V and J calls and clone size; D and trimming were determined from the DNA. The sample has 200,000 to 300,000 clones, 70% to 85% seen once. The V and J genes are TRBV19 and TRBJ1-1; the match to TRBD1 covers 9 bases. Material: peripheral blood. This sequence originates from a woman over 75 with acute or convalescent COVID-19. This chain's CDR3 is CASNPSGTGKSEAFF. CDR3 bases: TGTGCCAGTAACCCTTCTGGGACAGGGAAATCTGAAGCTTTCTTT.